This T cell receptor (beta chain) was retrieved from a study of T cell repertoires in cytomegalovirus infection. A few counts support this clonotype. V lost 5 bases and J lost 10; bases outside the gene matches: 9. The CDR3 consists of 15 residues. CDR1 is MDHEN, CDR2 SYDVKM, per germline. TCRdb analysed the reads with MiXCR anew, one entry per CDR3 protein. Of roughly 230,000 distinct CDR3 sequences listed, 10% to 15% are singletons. The chain employs TRBV28 and TRBJ1-6; 9 nucleotides align to TRBD1. The clonotype originates from a human donor in good health (CMV status not recorded). Some clones in this sample may be carry-over from other donors' samples. Sequencing was carried out using PBMCs. The CDR3 here is CASSAQGQGRSPLHF. For the CDR3, the DNA is TGTGCCAGCAGTGCTCAGGGACAGGGACGGTCACCCCTCCACTTT. Looking up the rest from reference TRBV28 and TRBJ1-6 gives the full variable domain: DVKVTQSSRYLVKRTGEKVFLECVQDMDHENMFWYRQDPGLGLRLIYFSYDVKMKEKGDIPEGYSVSREKKERFSLILESASTNQTSMYLCASSAQGQGRSPLHFGNGTRLTVT.